This T cell receptor (beta chain) came from a study of blood T cells in healthy people across ages. Germline V gene lookup returns CDR1 MDHEN and CDR2 SYDVKM. V shed 1 base and J 13 bases; nucleotides not matched to a gene: 3. The CDR3 is 13 residues long. Alongside a J-beta primer mix, a sample-barcoded 5' primer served in a second PCR lasting about 7 to 12 cycles. TCRdb itself ran the 5' RACE reads through MiXCR, one entry per CDR3 protein. Of about 1.8 million distinct CDR3 sequences listed, less than 50% are singletons. The sample comprised blood. J is TRBJ2-4 and V is TRBV28; 11 positions agree with TRBD1. The receptor's source is a woman aged 40 to 50 in good health. The CDR3 DNA sequence: TGTGCCAGCAGTTTATCGAGGGACAGGGGGCAGTACTTC. Translation gives CASSLSRDRGQYF.